The clone carrying this T cell receptor (beta chain) appeared many times. The sample is drawn from a study of T cells in Graves' hyperthyroidism and ophthalmopathy. Amplified TCR beta CDR3 regions came from RNA transcripts. Primed by the HTBI set, a first-round RT-PCR was run on the TCR CDR3. MiXCR, run by TCRdb on the multiplex PCR reads, gives a single entry per CDR3 protein. The data hold about 300,000 distinct CDR3 sequences, with about 14% observed a single time. The germline CDR1 and CDR2 sequences are SNHLY and FYNNEI. The CDR3 sequence is 14 residues long. Trimming left V 3 bases short and J 0 bases short, with 9 bases between.

The sample consisted of blood. The clonotype originates from a young woman with Graves' hyperthyroidism that later progressed to Graves' ophthalmopathy. The chain is built from TRBV2 and TRBJ2-7; no clear D. CDR3 in amino acids: CASSDKQLSYEQYF. In nucleotides, the CDR3 is TGTGCCAGCAGTGACAAACAGCTCTCCTACGAGCAGTACTTC.